This entry is about one T cell receptor beta chain. These data are taken from a study of beta chain features in type 1 diabetes. CDR3 size: 13 residues. In germline, CDR1 is SNHLY, CDR2 FYNNEI. With 8 bases clipped from V and 3 bases from J, the junction kept 1 base outside the gene matches. Every bit of the isolated RNA underwent reverse transcription, so sequencing read expressed TCRB transcripts. The protocol was immunoSEQ multiplex PCR, while the TCRdb copy is restricted to in-frame clones and leaves out a portion. Of around 250,000 clones detected, over 65% appear once; the ten largest clones hold around 0.05%.

The V gene is TRBV2, the J gene TRBJ2-1; 10 positions agree with TRBD1. The receptor was isolated from a man between 25 and 39 years old in good health. The sequenced sample was naive CD4+ T cells from blood. CDR3 coding DNA: TGTGCCAGCCGGGACAGGGGCTACAATGAGCAGTTCTTC. This codes for CASRDRGYNEQFF.